This T cell receptor beta chain was sequenced during a study of beta chain features in type 1 diabetes. Broader study findings: Type 1 diabetes patients showed a moderate but significant shortening of TCRB CDR3s in all four CD4+ subsets. Healthy donors had naive, central memory and Treg TCRB repertoires that appeared less similar than those seen among patients.

The J segment lost 4 bases and the V segment lost 5 bases, leaving 3 bases of the junction unmatched. The CDR3 has 12 residues. Germline V lookup: CDR1 GTSNPN, CDR2 SVGIG (reference sequence). Reverse transcription of all isolated RNA meant that expressed TCRB transcripts were sequenced. Profiling relied on immunoSEQ multiplex PCR, and the TCRdb table lists in-frame clones only, not all of them. The repertoire consists of more than 250,000 clones, with approximately 25% occurring once and the leading ten covering 0.012%. As for this clone: The antigen is not known.

The chain recombines TRBV30 with TRBJ2-5; 8 bases match TRBD1. Sample: naive CD4+ T cells from blood. This TCR came from a woman younger than 45 with type 1 diabetes. CDR3 DNA sequence: TGTGCCTGGGCAGGGGGCCCAGAGACCCAGTACTTC. This sequence encodes CAWAGGPETQYF.